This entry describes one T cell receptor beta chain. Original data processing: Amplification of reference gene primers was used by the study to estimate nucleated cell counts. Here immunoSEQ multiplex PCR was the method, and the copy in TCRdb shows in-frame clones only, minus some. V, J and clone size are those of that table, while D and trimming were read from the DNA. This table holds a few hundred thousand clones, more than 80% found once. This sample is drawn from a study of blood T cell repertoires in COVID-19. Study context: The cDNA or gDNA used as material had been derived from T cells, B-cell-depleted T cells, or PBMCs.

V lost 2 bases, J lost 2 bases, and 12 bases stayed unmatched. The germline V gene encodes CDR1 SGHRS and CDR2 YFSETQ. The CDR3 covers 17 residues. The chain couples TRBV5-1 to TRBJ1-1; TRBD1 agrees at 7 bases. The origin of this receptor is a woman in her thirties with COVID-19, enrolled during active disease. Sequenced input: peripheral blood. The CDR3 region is CASSLVSGGTANTEAFF. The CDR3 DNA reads TGCGCCAGCAGCTTAGTCTCAGGGGGAACAGCCAACACTGAAGCTTTCTTT.